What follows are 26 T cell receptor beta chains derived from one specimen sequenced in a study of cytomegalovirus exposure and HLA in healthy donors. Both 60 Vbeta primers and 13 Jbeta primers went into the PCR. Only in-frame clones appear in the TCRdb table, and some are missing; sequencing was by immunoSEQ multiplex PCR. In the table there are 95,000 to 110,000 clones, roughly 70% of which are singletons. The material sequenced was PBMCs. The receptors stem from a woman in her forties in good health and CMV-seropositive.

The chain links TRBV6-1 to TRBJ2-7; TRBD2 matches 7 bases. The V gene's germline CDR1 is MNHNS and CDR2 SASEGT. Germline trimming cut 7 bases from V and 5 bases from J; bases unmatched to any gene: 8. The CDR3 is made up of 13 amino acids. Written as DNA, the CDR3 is TGTGCCAGCAAAACGGGCGGGGGAGACGAGCAGTACTTC. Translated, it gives CASKTGGGDEQYF.

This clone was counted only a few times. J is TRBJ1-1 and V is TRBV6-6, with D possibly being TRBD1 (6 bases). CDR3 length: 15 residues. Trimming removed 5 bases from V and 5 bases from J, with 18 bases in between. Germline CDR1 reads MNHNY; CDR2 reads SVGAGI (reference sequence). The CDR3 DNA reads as TGTGCCAGCAGTGCCGGGTCAGCAGGGGTGACTGAAGCTTTCTTT. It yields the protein CASSAGSAGVTEAFF.

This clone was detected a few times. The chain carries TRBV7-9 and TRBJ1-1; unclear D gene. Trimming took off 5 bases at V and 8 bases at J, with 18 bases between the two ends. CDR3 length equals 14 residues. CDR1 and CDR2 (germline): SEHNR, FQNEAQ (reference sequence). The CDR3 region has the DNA TGTGCCAGCAGCCCCCAACCTACAGAGCCAGAAGCTTTCTTT. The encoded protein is CASSPQPTEPEAFF.

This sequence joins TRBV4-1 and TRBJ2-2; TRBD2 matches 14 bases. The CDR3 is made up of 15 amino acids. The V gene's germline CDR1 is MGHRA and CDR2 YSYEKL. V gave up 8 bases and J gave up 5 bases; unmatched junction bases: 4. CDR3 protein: CASSGLAGETGELFF. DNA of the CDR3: TGCGCCAGCTCGGGACTAGCGGGGGAGACCGGGGAGCTGTTTTTT.

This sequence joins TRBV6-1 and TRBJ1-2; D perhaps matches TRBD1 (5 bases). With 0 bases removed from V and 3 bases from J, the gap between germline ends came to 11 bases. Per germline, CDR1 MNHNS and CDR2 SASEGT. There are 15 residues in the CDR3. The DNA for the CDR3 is TGTGCCAGCAGTGAAGCTGGTGGAGGGGACTATGGCTACACCTTC. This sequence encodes CASSEAGGGDYGYTF.

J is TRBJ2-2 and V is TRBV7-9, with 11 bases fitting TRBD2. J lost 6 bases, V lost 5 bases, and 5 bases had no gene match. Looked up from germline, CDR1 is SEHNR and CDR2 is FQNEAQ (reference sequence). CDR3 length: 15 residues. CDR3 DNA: TGTGCCAGCAGCCCTCGACTAGCGGGGTCCGGGGAGCTGTTTTTT. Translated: CASSPRLAGSGELFF.

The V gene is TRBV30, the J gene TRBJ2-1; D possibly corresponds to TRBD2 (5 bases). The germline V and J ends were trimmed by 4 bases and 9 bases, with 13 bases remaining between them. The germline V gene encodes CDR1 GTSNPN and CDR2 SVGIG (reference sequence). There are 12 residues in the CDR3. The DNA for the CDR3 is TGTGCCTGGACCCCTCCGGGATCTGAGCAGTTCTTC. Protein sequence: CAWTPPGSEQFF. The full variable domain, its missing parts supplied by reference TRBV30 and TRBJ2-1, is SQTIHQWPATLVQPVGSPLSLECTVEGTSNPNLYWYRQAAGRGLQLLFYSVGIGQISSEVPQNLSASRPQDRQFILSSKKLLLSDSGFYLCAWTPPGSEQFFGPGTRLTVL.

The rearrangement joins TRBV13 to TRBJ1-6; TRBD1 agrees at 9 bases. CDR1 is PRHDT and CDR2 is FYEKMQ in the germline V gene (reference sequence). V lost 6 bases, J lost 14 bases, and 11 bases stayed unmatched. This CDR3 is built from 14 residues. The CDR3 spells CASRRTGARGSLHF. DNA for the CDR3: TGTGCCAGCAGGCGGACAGGGGCCCGCGGTTCCCTCCACTTT.

The CDR3 DNA follows: TGTGCCAGCAACAGTGGGGGCTACACTGAAGCTTTCTTT. Protein product: CASNSGGYTEAFF. The chain employs TRBV7-8 and TRBJ1-1; TRBD1 is a possible D gene (6 bases). This CDR3 contains 13 residues. CDR1 is SGHVS, CDR2 FQNEAQ, per germline. Trimming cost V 7 bases and J 3 bases, with 12 bases left between them.

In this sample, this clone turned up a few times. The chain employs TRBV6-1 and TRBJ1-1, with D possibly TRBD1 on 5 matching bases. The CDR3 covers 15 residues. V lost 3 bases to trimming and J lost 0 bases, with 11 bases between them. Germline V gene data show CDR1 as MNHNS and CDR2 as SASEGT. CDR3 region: CASSEMTDVNTEAFF. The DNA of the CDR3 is TGTGCCAGCAGTGAGATGACAGATGTGAACACTGAAGCTTTCTTT.

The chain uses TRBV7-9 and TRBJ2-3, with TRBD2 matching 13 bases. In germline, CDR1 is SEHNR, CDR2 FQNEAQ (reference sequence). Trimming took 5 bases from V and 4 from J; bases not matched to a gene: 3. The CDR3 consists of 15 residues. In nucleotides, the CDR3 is TGTGCCAGCAGCGAAGGACTAGCGGGGGCAGATACGCAGTATTTT. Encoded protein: CASSEGLAGADTQYF.

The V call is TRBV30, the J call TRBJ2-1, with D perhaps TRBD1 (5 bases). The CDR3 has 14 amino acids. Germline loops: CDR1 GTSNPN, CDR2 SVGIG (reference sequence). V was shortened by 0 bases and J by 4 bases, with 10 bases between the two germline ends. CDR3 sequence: CAWSVRAGYNEQFF. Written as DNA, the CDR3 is TGTGCCTGGAGTGTAAGGGCAGGGTACAATGAGCAGTTCTTC.

The CDR3 loop is CAAGTSQETQYF. CDR3 nucleotides: TGTGCTGCCGGGACTAGCCAAGAGACCCAGTACTTC. The V and J genes are TRBV19 and TRBJ2-5; 8 bases agree with TRBD2. This CDR3 contains 12 residues. The V gene's germline CDR1 is LNHDA and CDR2 SQIVND (reference sequence).

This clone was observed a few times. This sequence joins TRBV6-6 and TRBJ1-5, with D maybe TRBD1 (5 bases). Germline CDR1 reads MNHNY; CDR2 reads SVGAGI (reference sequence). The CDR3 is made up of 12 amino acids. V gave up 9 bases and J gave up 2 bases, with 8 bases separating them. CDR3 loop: CASRGGNQPQHF. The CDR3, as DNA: TGTGCCAGTCGGGGGGGCAATCAGCCCCAGCATTTT.

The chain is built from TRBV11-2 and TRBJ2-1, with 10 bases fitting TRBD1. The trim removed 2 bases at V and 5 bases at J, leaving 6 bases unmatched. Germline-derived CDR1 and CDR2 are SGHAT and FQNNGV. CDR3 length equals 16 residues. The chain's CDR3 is CASSLQGQGSDNEQFF. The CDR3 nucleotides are TGTGCCAGCAGCTTACAGGGACAGGGGTCCGACAATGAGCAGTTCTTC. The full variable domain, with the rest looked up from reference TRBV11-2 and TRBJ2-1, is EAGVAQSPRYKIIEKRQSVAFWCNPISGHATLYWYQQILGQGPKLLIQFQNNGVVDDSQLPKDRFSAERLKGVDSTLKIQPAKLEDSAVYLCASSLQGQGSDNEQFFGPGTRLTVL.

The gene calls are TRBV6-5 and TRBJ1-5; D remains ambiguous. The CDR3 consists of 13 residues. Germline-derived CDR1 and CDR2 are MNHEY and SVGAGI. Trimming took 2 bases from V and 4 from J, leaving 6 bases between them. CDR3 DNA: TGTGCCAGCAGTTACGACACTAATCAGCCCCAGCATTTT. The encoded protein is CASSYDTNQPQHF.

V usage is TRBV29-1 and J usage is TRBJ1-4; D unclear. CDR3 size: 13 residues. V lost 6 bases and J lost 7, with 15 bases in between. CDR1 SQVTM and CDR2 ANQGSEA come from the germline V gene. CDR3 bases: TGCAGCGTGGTATCAAGGGAGAGTGAAAAACTGTTTTTT. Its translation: CSVVSRESEKLFF.

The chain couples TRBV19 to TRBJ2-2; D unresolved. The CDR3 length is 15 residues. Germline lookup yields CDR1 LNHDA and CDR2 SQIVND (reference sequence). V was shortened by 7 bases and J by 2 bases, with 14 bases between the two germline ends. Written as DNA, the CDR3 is TGTGCCAGTAAGAAAGAGACTCCAAACACCGGGGAGCTGTTTTTT. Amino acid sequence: CASKKETPNTGELFF.

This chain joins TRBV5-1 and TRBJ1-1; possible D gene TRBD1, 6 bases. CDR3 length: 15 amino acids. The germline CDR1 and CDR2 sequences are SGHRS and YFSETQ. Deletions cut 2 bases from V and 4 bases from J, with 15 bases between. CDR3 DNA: TGCGCCAGCAGCTTACAACAGGGAGAGGGCACTGAAGCTTTCTTT. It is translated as CASSLQQGEGTEAFF.

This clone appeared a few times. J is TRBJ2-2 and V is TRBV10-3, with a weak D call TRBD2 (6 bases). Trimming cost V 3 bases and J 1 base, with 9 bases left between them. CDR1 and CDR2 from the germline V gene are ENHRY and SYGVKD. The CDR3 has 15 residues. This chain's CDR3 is CAISESRGNTGELFF. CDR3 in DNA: TGTGCCATCAGTGAATCGCGGGGGAACACCGGGGAGCTGTTTTTT.

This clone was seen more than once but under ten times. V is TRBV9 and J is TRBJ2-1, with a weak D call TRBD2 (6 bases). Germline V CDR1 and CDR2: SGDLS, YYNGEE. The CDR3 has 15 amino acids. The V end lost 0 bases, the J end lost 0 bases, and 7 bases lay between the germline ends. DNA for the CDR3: TGTGCCAGCAGCGTAGTCGGGGGCTCCTACAATGAGCAGTTCTTC. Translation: CASSVVGGSYNEQFF.

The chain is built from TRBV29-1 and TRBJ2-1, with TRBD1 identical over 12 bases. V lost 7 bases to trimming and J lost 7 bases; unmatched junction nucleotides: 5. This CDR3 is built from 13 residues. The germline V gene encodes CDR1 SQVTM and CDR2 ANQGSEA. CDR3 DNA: TGCAGCGCCCGGGACAGGGGGCAAAATGAGCAGTTCTTC. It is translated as CSARDRGQNEQFF.

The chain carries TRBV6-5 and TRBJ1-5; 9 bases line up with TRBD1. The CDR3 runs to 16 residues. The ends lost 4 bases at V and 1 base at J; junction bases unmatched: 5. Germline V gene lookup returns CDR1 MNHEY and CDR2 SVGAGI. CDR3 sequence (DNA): TGTGCCAGCAGTTCCGGGACAGGGACCAGCAATCAGCCCCAGCATTTT. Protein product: CASSSGTGTSNQPQHF.

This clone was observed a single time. CDR3 coding DNA: TGTGCCAGCTCATCCGGGACAGACTACGAGCAGTACTTC. It is translated as CASSSGTDYEQYF. The gene calls are TRBV18 and TRBJ2-7, with TRBD1 matching over 7 bases. The V gene's germline CDR1 is KGHSH and CDR2 LQKENI. CDR3 length: 13 residues. V lost 5 bases and J lost 3; bases outside the gene matches: 4.

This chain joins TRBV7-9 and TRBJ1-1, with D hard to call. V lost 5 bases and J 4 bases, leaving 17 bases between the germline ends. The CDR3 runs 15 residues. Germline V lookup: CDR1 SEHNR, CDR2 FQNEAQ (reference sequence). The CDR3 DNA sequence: TGTGCCAGCAGCGGGTTAGCGGGCTTTGGCACTGAAGCTTTCTTT. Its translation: CASSGLAGFGTEAFF.

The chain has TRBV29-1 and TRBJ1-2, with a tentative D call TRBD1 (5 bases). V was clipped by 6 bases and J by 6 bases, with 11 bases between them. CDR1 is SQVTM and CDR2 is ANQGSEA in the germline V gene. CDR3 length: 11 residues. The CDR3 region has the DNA TGCAGCGTCGACAGAGTGAATGGCTACACCTTC. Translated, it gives CSVDRVNGYTF.